The present TCR beta chain was sequenced within a study of a mutant IDH1 vaccine in newly diagnosed glioma (dated by TCRdb to the early 2020s). Some background on the complete study: Across visits V03 through V10, patients got a total of eight vaccinations, given in weeks 1, 3, 5, 7, 11, 15, 19 and 23. Vaccination was initiated 4-6 weeks after radiotherapy alone, or concurrently with temozolomide cycles in the chemotherapy-containing groups. Of the 25 to 35 patients who were treated, about 62% were male and approximately 40% were female, and the mean age was around 41 years. Peripheral blood samples were drawn at six visits, namely V03 (baseline), V05, V07, V10, V12 and V13. Longitudinal TCRB deep sequencing was performed for about two dozen treated patients wherever samples were available for exploratory analyses. Before enrollment, most patients had been given radiochemotherapy with temozolomide as standard therapy, while the rest had received either radiotherapy alone or temozolomide alone. Results the study describes overall, beyond this receptor: The authors stated that sample limitations prevented analyses of patient blood samples from being reproduced. Availability determined which PBMC samples were chosen for TCRB deep sequencing. No apparent relationship was observed between pseudoprogression and alterations in the top peripheral T cell clonotypes detected by TCRB sequencing. Immune responses induced by the vaccine were seen in 90% to 95% of patients across multiple MHC alleles.

The time point label, read with the paper, signifies: week 5, during vaccination. A 20-mer mutant IDH1 peptide at 300 micrograms in Montanide made up each vaccine dose, which was injected subcutaneously together with topical imiquimod. Newly diagnosed WHO grade 3 or 4 IDH1-mutant astrocytomas showing loss of nuclear ATRX were present in the donors. The samples were drawn from NOA16, a multicentre, single-arm, open-label phase I trial in Germany that tested a mutant IDH1 peptide vaccine in humans for the first time. Genomic DNA for TCRB sequencing was extracted from EDTA blood using the DNeasy Blood and Tissue Kit. The CDR3 spans 19 residues, from the cysteine through the phenylalanine. Only the CDR3 DNA stays, 57 bases, in frame from base 1. From a lookup of the germline V gene (reference sequence), CDR1 and CDR2 are LNHDA and SQIVND. Relative to germline, V is missing 5 bases and J is missing 8 bases, with 21 bases of the junction outside any gene match.

The library was generated by the immunoSEQ multiplex PCR assay. Rearranged TCR beta chain sequences were amplified using the hsTCRB Kit according to the manufacturer's protocol. An Illumina MiSeq was used to sequence the TCRB libraries. The original pipeline was this. The kit vendor's proprietary platform handled demultiplexing, trimming and gene mapping. Here the immuneACCESS table is served through TCRdb, limited to in-frame sequences with V and J called. Missing clones are a known gap in these copies; in checked studies unresolved V genes cover under half, and the rest lacks a known reason. V and J calls and clone size are given by that table; D and trimming were obtained from the DNA. This sample has approximately 51,000 clones in its table, and around 78% of those were observed once. The biggest ten clones account for 1.8% of the sample. In regard to this clone: Its antigen specificity is not known. No much larger clonotype is one base removed from it; base qualities were not supplied.

The source is a woman in her 40s with glioma. Here the sequenced sample was PBMCs, taken from a glioma patient whose treatment included an IDH1 peptide vaccine. Recombination connected TRBV19 to TRBJ1-4, with TRBD1 identical over 9 junction bases. The CDR3 reads as follows: CASSFSRRDRVVGAEKLFF. The DNA sequence is TGTGCCAGTAGTTTTAGCCGACGGGACAGGGTTGTTGGCGCGGAAAAACTGTTTTTT. The full variable domain, completed from the reference TRBV19 and TRBJ1-4 proteins outside the CDR3, reads DGGITQSPKYLFRKEGQNVTLSCEQNLNHDAMYWYRQDPGQGLRLIYYSQIVNDFQKGDIAEGYSVSREKKESFPLTVTSAQKNPTAFYLCASSFSRRDRVVGAEKLFFGSGTQLSVL.